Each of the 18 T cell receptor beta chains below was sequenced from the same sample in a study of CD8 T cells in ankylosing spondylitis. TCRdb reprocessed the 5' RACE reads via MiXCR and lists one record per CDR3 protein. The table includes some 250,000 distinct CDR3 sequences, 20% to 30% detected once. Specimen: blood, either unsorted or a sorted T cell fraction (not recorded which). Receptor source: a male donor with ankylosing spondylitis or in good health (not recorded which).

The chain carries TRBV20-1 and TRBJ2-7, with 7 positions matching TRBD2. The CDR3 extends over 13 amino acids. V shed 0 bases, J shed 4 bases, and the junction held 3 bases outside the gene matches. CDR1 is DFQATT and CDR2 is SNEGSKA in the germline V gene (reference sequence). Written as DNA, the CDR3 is TGCAGTGCTAGAGATTCCGGGGGGTACGAGCAGTACTTC. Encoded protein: CSARDSGGYEQYF.

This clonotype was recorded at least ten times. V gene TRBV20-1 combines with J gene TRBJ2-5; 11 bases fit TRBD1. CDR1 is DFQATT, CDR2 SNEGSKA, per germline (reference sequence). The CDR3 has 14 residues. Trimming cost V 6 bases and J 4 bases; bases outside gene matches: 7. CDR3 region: CSADGTGGSETQYF. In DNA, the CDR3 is TGCAGTGCGGATGGGACAGGGGGATCAGAGACCCAGTACTTC.

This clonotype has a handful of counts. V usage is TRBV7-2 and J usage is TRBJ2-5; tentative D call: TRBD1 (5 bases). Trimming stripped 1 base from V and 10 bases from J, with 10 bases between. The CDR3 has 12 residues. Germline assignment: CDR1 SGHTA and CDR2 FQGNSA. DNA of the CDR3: TGTGCCAGCAGCTTAGGGGCAAGGGGCCAGTACTTC. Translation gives CASSLGARGQYF.

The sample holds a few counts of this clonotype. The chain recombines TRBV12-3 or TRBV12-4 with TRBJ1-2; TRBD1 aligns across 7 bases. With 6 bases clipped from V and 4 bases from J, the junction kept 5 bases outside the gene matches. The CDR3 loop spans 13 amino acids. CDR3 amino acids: CASRENRGYGYTF. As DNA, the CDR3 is TGTGCCAGCAGGGAAAACAGGGGCTATGGCTACACCTTC.

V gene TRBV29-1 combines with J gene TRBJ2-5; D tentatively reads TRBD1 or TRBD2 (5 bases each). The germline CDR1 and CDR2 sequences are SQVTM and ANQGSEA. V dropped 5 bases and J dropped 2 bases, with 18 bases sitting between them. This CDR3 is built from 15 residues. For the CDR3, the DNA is TGCAGCGTTCCTTGGGGGATAGCACATCAAGAGACCCAGTACTTC. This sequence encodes CSVPWGIAHQETQYF.

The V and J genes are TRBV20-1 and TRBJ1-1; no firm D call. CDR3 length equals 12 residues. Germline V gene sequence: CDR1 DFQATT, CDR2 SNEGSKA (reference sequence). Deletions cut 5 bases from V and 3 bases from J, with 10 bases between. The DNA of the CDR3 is TGCAGTGCTCCCGATTGGGACACTGAAGCTTTCTTT. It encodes CSAPDWDTEAFF.

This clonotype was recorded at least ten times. CDR3 amino acids: CSAPDSSSYNSPLHF. Written as DNA, the CDR3 is TGCAGTGCTCCGGACAGTAGCTCCTATAATTCACCCCTCCACTTT. The rearrangement joins TRBV20-1 to TRBJ1-6; D may be TRBD1 (6 bases). With 5 bases removed from V and 0 bases from J, the gap between germline ends came to 11 bases. The CDR3 has 15 residues. The germline V gene has CDR1 DFQATT and CDR2 SNEGSKA (reference sequence).

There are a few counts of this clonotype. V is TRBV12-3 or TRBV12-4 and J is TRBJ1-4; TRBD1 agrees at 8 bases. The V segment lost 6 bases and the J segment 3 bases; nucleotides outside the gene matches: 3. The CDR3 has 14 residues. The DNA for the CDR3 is TGTGCCAGCAGCCCGGGACAGGCTAATGAAAAACTGTTTTTT. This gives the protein CASSPGQANEKLFF.

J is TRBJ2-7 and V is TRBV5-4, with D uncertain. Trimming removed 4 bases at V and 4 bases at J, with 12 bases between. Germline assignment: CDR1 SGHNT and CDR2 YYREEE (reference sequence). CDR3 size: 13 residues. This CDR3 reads CASSGINSYEQYF. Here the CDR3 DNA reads TGTGCCAGCAGCGGAATCAATTCATACGAGCAGTACTTC.

The CDR3 spells CASSLVGRPSYEQYF. CDR3 coding DNA: TGTGCCAGCAGCTTGGTGGGTAGGCCTTCCTACGAGCAGTACTTC. The V and J genes are TRBV7-2 and TRBJ2-7; unclear D gene. Trimming stripped 3 bases from V and 1 base from J, with 13 bases between. Germline assignment: CDR1 SGHTA and CDR2 FQGNSA. CDR3 length equals 15 residues. Full variable domain (missing parts from reference TRBV7-2 and TRBJ2-7): GAGVSQSPSNKVTEKGKDVELRCDPISGHTALYWYRQSLGQGLEFLIYFQGNSAPDKSGLPSDRFSAERTGGSVSTLTIQRTQQEDSAVYLCASSLVGRPSYEQYFGPGTRLTVT.

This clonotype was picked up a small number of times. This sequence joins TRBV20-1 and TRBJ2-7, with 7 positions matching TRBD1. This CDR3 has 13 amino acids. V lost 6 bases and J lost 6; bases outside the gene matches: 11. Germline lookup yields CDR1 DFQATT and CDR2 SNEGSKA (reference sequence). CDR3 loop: CSAVGTELVEQYF. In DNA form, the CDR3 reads TGCAGTGCGGTGGGGACAGAGCTGGTCGAGCAGTACTTC.

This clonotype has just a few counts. DNA of the CDR3: TGTGCCAGCAGCCCCTGGAGCAGGGGGCGGGGGGAGCTGTTTTTT. It specifies CASSPWSRGRGELFF. The gene calls are TRBV7-8 and TRBJ2-2; 8 bases align to TRBD1. The CDR3 contains 15 residues. Trimming cost V 5 bases and J 8 bases; bases outside gene matches: 10. From germline, CDR1 is SGHVS and CDR2 FQNEAQ.

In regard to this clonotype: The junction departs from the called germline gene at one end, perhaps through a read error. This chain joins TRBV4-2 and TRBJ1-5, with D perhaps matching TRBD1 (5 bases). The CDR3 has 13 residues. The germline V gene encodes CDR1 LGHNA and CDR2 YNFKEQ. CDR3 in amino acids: CAISPGGSQPQHF. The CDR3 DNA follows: TGTGCCATCAGCCCTGGGGGGAGCCAGCCCCAGCATTTT.

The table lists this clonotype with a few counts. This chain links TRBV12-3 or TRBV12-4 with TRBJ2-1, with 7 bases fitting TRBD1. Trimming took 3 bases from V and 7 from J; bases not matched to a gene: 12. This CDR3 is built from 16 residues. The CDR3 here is CASSFSGPDRANEQFF. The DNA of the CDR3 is TGTGCCAGCAGTTTTTCGGGTCCTGACAGGGCGAATGAGCAGTTCTTC.

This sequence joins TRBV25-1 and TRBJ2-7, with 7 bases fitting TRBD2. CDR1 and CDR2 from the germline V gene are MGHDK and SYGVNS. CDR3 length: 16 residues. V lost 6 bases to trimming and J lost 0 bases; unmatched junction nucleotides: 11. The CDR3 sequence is CASSPPGRAVSYEQYF. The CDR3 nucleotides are TGTGCCAGCAGCCCCCCGGGGAGGGCGGTCTCCTACGAGCAGTACTTC.

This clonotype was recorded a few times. In DNA form, the CDR3 reads TGTGCCAGCAGTCAGTGGGGGTACGGGGAGCTGTTTTTT. As protein: CASSQWGYGELFF. The chain couples TRBV12-3 or TRBV12-4 to TRBJ2-2, with D perhaps being TRBD1 or TRBD2 (5 bases each). This CDR3 has 13 amino acids. Trimming took off 5 bases at V and 7 bases at J, with 11 bases between the two ends.

In nucleotides, the CDR3 is TGTGCCAGCAGCTTAATCGGCAGCACAGATACGCAGTATTTT. Translating it yields CASSLIGSTDTQYF. This chain links TRBV7-2 with TRBJ2-3; D is unclear. Germline V CDR1 and CDR2: SGHTA, FQGNSA. This CDR3 spans 14 amino acids. Trimming removed 2 bases at V and 0 bases at J, with 6 bases between.

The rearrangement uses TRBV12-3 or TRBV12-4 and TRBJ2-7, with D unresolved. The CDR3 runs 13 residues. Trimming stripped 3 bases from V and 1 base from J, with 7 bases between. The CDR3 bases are TGTGCCAGCAGTTTGTCTGGGTCCTACGAGCAGTACTTC. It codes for CASSLSGSYEQYF.